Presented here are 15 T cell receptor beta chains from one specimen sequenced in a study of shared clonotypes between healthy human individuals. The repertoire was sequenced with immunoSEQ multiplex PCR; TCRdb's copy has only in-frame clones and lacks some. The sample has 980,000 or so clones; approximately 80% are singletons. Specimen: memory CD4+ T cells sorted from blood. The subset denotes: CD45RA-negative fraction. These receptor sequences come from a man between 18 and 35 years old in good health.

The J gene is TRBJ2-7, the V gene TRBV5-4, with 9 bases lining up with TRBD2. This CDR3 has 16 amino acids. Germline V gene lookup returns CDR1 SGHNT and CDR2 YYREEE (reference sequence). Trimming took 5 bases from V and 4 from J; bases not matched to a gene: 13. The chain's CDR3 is CASSQASGTVGYEQYF. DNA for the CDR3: TGTGCCAGCAGTCAGGCTAGCGGGACAGTCGGGTACGAGCAGTACTTC.

The chain's CDR3 is CASSARVTSGTDTQYF. The CDR3 nucleotides are TGTGCCAGCAGCGCCAGAGTAACTAGCGGCACAGATACGCAGTATTTT. The rearrangement joins TRBV9 to TRBJ2-3, with 7 bases identical to TRBD2. V was clipped by 3 bases and J by 1 base; unmatched bases: 8. The length of the CDR3 is 16 residues. Germline loops: CDR1 SGDLS, CDR2 YYNGEE.

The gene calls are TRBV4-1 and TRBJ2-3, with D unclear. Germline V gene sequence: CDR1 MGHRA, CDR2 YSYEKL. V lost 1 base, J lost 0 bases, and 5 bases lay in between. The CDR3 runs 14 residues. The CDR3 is CASSQVSSTDTQYF. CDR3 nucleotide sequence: TGCGCCAGCAGCCAAGTTTCTAGCACAGATACGCAGTATTTT.

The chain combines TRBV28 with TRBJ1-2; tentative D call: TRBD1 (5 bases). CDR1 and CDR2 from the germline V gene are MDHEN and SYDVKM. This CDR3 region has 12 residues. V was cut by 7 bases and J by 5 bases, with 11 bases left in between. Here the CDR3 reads CASTTGGYGYTF. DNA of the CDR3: TGTGCCAGCACCACGGGGGGATATGGCTACACCTTC.

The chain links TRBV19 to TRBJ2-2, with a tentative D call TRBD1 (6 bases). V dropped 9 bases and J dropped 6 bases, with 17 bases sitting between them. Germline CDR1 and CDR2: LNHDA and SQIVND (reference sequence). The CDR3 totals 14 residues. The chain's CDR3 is CASATGYKPGELFF. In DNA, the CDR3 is TGTGCCAGCGCTACAGGGTATAAACCCGGGGAGCTGTTTTTT.

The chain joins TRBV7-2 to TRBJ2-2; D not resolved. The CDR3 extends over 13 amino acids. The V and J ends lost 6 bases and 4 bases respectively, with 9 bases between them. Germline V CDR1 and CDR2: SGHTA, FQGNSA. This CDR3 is CASRLTVTGELFF. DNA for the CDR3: TGTGCCAGCAGGCTTACAGTCACCGGGGAGCTGTTTTTT.

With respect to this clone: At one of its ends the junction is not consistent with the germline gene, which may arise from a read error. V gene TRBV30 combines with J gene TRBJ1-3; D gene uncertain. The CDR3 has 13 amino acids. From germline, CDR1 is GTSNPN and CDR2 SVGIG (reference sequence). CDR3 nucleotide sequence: TGTGCCTGGTCCCGCTCCTCTAGAAACACCATATATTTT. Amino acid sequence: CAWSRSSRNTIYF.

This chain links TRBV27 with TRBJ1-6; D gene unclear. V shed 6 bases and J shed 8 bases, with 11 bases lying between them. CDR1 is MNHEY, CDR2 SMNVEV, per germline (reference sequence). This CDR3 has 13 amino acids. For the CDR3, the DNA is TGTGCCAGCAGGGACCCTTGGGATTCACCCCTCCACTTT. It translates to CASRDPWDSPLHF.

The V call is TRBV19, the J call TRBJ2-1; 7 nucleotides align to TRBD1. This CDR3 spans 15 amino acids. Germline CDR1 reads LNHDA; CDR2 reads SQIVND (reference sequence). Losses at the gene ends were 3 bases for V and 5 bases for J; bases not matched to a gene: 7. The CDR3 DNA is TGTGCCAGTAGTATCTCCGGGACAGCACACAATGAGCAGTTCTTC. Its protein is CASSISGTAHNEQFF.

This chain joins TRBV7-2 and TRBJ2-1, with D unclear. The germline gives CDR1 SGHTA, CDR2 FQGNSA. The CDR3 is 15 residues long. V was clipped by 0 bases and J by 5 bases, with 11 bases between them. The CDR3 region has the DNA TGTGCCAGCAGCTTAGCGGCTAGTTTCCACAATGAGCAGTTCTTC. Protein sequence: CASSLAASFHNEQFF. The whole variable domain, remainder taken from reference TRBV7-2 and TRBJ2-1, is GAGVSQSPSNKVTEKGKDVELRCDPISGHTALYWYRQSLGQGLEFLIYFQGNSAPDKSGLPSDRFSAERTGGSVSTLTIQRTQQEDSAVYLCASSLAASFHNEQFFGPGTRLTVL.

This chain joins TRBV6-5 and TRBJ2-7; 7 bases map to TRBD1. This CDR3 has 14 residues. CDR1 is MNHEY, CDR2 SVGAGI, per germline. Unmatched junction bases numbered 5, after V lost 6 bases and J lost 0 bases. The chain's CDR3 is CASSDRDHSYEQYF. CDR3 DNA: TGTGCCAGCAGCGACAGGGACCACTCCTACGAGCAGTACTTC.

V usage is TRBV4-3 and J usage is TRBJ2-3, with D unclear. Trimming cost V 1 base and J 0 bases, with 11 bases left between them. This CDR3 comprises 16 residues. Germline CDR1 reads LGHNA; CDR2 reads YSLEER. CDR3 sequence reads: CASSQGLDLSTDTQYF. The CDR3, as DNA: TGCGCCAGCAGCCAAGGGCTCGATCTTAGCACAGATACGCAGTATTTT.

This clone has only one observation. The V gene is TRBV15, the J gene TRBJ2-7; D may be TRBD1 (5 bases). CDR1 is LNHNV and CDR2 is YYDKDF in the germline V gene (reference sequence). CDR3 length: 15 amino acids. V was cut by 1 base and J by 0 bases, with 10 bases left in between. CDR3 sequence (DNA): TGTGCCACCAGCAGAGTGAAGGGGAACTCCTACGAGCAGTACTTC. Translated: CATSRVKGNSYEQYF.

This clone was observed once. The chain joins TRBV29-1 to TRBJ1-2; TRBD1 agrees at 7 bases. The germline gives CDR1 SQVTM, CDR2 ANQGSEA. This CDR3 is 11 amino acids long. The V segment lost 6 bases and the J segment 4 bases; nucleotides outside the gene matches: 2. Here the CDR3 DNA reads TGCAGCGTCCAGGGGGGCTATGGCTACACCTTC. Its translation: CSVQGGYGYTF.

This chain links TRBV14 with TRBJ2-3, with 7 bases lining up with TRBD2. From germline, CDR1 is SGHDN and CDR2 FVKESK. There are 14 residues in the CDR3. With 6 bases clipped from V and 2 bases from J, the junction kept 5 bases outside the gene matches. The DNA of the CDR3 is TGTGCCAGCAGTTGGGGAGGGCTCACAGATACGCAGTATTTT. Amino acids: CASSWGGLTDTQYF.